These 12 T cell receptor beta chains were sequenced from one sample in a study of CD8+CD57+ T cells in acquired aplastic anemia. Notes on the study in general: Patients had CD8+CD57+ cells showing lower diversity than total CD4+ and CD8+ pools.

The authors sequenced patients whose flow cytometry had shown CD8+CD57+ cell expansion. The antigens of these receptors remain unknown. Genomic DNA, serving as template, underwent TCR beta VDJ and CDR3 profiling. One entry per CDR3 protein, called by TCRdb with MiXCR from the reads. Here the sample spans around 21,000 distinct CDR3 sequences, 40% being singletons. Sequenced sample: CD8+CD57+ T cells sorted from PBMCs. Subset meaning: bead-enriched CD8+CD57+ effector memory T cells from SAA patients. Receptors originate from a human donor with aplastic anemia.

Worth noting for this clonotype: One end of the junction does not line up with germline, which may come from a read error. The chain has TRBV2 and TRBJ1-4; D remains unclear. CDR1 and CDR2 from the germline V gene are SNHLY and FYNNEI. The CDR3 sequence is 11 residues long. The CDR3 here is CASRGAGKLSF. The CDR3 DNA follows: TGTGCCAGCAGGGGAGCCGGAAAACTGTCTTTT.

This rearrangement joins TRBV20-1 to TRBJ2-2; TRBD2 might be the D (6 bases). With 5 bases removed from V and 1 base from J, the gap between germline ends came to 11 bases. The CDR3 has 14 residues. The germline CDR1 and CDR2 sequences are DFQATT and SNEGSKA (reference sequence). The CDR3 is CSARAGGNTGELFF. CDR3 DNA: TGCAGTGCTCGGGCCGGGGGGAACACCGGGGAGCTGTTTTTT.

This clonotype was counted a few times. This rearrangement joins TRBV2 to TRBJ2-5; D is uncertain. This CDR3 comprises 10 residues. The V and J ends lost 4 bases and 5 bases respectively, with 2 bases between them. Germline CDR1 is SNHLY and CDR2 is FYNNEI. CDR3 loop: CASSGETQYF. For the CDR3, the DNA is TGTGCCAGCAGTGGGGAGACCCAGTACTTC.

In this sample, this clonotype turned up many times. The chain has TRBV20-1 and TRBJ2-7; D is possibly TRBD1 (5 bases). There are 14 residues in the CDR3. Germline loops: CDR1 DFQATT, CDR2 SNEGSKA (reference sequence). Trimming removed 1 base at V and 4 bases at J, with 14 bases between. This chain's CDR3 is CSARVGRAPYEQYF. The CDR3 coding sequence is TGCAGTGCTAGAGTAGGCAGGGCACCTTACGAGCAGTACTTC.

As regards this clonotype: At one of its ends the junction is not consistent with the germline gene, which may arise from a read error. The rearrangement joins TRBV9 to TRBJ2-3; 7 nucleotides align to TRBD2. The CDR3 sequence is 15 residues long. CDR1 is SGDLS, CDR2 YYNGEE, per germline. CDR3 sequence reads: CASSVGTTLLHTQCF. The DNA of the CDR3 is TGTGCCAGCAGCGTCGGGACTACCCTGCTCCATACGCAGTGTTTT.

This chain connects TRBV4-1 to TRBJ2-7; possibly TRBD1 or TRBD2 for D (5 bases each). Trimming shortened V by 0 bases and J by 3 bases, and 15 bases separated the two germline ends. Germline V CDR1 and CDR2: MGHRA, YSYEKL. The CDR3 consists of 16 residues. CDR3 amino acids: CASSQESGTPYYEQYF. The CDR3 DNA follows: TGCGCCAGCAGCCAAGAATCCGGGACGCCTTACTACGAGCAGTACTTC.

This clonotype has just one count. This chain uses TRBV7-2 with TRBJ1-1; D gene unclear. The V end was cut by 5 bases, the J end by 1 base, with 11 bases between. The CDR3 covers 14 residues. Looked up from germline, CDR1 is SGHTA and CDR2 is FQGNSA. CDR3 in amino acids: CASSLEAENTEAFF. Here the CDR3 DNA reads TGTGCCAGCAGCCTCGAGGCGGAGAACACTGAAGCTTTCTTT.

In this sample, this clonotype turned up a few times. DNA of the CDR3: TGCGCCAGCAGCTTACAGGGACTACTCTACGAGCAGTACTTC. Its protein is CASSLQGLLYEQYF. V gene TRBV5-1 combines with J gene TRBJ2-7; possible D gene TRBD2, 7 bases. V gave up 2 bases and J gave up 3 bases, with 12 bases separating them. The V gene's germline CDR1 is SGHRS and CDR2 YFSETQ. This CDR3 has 14 amino acids.

As regards this clonotype: At one end, the junction sequence differs from germline, possibly due to a read error. The rearrangement joins TRBV20-1 to TRBJ2-7; 9 bases line up with TRBD2. The CDR3 length is 15 residues. The germline V gene encodes CDR1 DFQATT and CDR2 SNEGSKA (reference sequence). CDR3 region: CSARDLEREVYERYF. The DNA of the CDR3 is TGCAGTGCTAGAGATCTTGAGCGGGAGGTCTACGAGCGGTACTTC.

At least ten counts were recorded for this clonotype. The chain uses TRBV6-5 and TRBJ2-5, with a possible D match to TRBD1 (5 bases). Germline CDR1 and CDR2: MNHEY and SVGAGI. The CDR3 has 15 amino acids. V shed 5 bases and J shed 5 bases, with 18 bases lying between them. CDR3 DNA: TGTGCCAGCAGTCCAATTTTAGGGGTTGGGGAGACCCAGTACTTC. Translation: CASSPILGVGETQYF.

The sample holds a few counts of this clonotype. This chain connects TRBV7-9 to TRBJ2-5; 11 bases map to TRBD1. Per germline, CDR1 SEHNR and CDR2 FQNEAQ (reference sequence). V gave up 5 bases and J gave up 5 bases; unmatched junction bases: 10. This CDR3 comprises 16 residues. CDR3 sequence: CASSPIGRDRGETQYF. Here the CDR3 DNA reads TGTGCCAGCAGCCCAATAGGAAGGGACAGGGGGGAGACCCAGTACTTC.

The chain recombines TRBV7-6 with TRBJ2-1, with unresolved D. The CDR3 runs to 16 residues. Trimming left V 1 base short and J 0 bases short, with 10 bases between. The germline gives CDR1 SGHVS, CDR2 FNYEAQ. The CDR3 is CASSLDPPSSYNEQFF. CDR3 in DNA: TGTGCCAGCAGCTTAGACCCACCCAGCTCCTACAATGAGCAGTTCTTC.